This T cell receptor (beta chain) was captured in a study of shared clonotypes between healthy human individuals. Regarding the study as a whole: Non-shared clonotypes displayed generation probabilities falling below those of clonotypes present in all four donors.

For this clone: Its antigen is unidentified.

Trimming cost V 2 bases and J 4 bases; bases outside gene matches: 7. Germline lookup yields CDR1 SGHRS and CDR2 YFSETQ. The CDR3 spans 16 residues. Using immunoSEQ multiplex PCR, the repertoire was profiled, and TCRdb retains in-frame clones only, with some absent. Of a few million clones listed, about 92% are singletons. The receptor's source is a man between 18 and 29 years old in good health. This rearrangement joins TRBV5-1 to TRBJ2-3; 10 bases agree with TRBD2. Sequenced material: naive CD4+ T cells sorted from blood. Specified subset: CD45RA+ positively selected. CDR3 nucleotides: TGCGCCAGCAGCTTTGAAGCGGGGGGGCCCTCAGATACGCAGTATTTT. Protein sequence: CASSFEAGGPSDTQYF.